Sequencing of this TCR beta chain was carried out in a study of blood T cell repertoires in COVID-19. Overall study: Samples representing acute and convalescent COVID-19 were sourced from the United States, Italy and Spain. From T cells, B-cell-depleted T cells, or PBMCs came the material, which was cDNA or gDNA.

How the authors handled the data: Researchers report that nucleated cell counts were estimated from reference gene primer amplification. TCRdb's table, derived via immunoSEQ multiplex PCR, lists solely in-frame clones and lacks some. V and J calls and clone size are those listed in that table; D and trimming were worked out from the DNA. The repertoire holds about 94,000 clones, with 80% as singletons. Germline V gene sequence: CDR1 LGHDT, CDR2 YNNKEL (reference sequence). CDR3 length: 13 residues. The V and J ends lost 2 bases and 4 bases respectively, with 8 bases between them. This TCR was recovered from a human donor in a cohort sampled during active COVID-19. Material for sequencing was peripheral blood. The gene calls are TRBV3-1 (or the pseudogene TRBV3-2) and TRBJ2-5, with D unresolved. CDR3 protein: CASSQLSVETQYF. The CDR3 DNA reads as TGTGCCAGCAGCCAACTAAGCGTAGAGACCCAGTACTTC.